Listed here are 13 T cell receptor beta chains from one sample, sequenced in a study of metastatic and nonmetastatic thyroid tumors. MiXCR re-clonotyped the PCR reads for TCRdb. Among some 28,000 clones listed, roughly 3.5% were seen once. Treatment of any kind had been given to no patient before thyroid surgery. Sample: blood. These receptors were taken from a male donor with papillary thyroid cancer or a benign thyroid nodule (not recorded which). Some clones in this sample may be carry-over from other donors' samples.

V gene TRBV4-1 combines with J gene TRBJ2-1; D is ambiguous. V lost 5 bases to trimming and J lost 10 bases, with 15 bases between them. Germline V gene data show CDR1 as MGHRA and CDR2 as YSYEKL. The CDR3 runs to 13 residues. CDR3 bases: TGCGCCAGCAGCAGGAGTGGTGAGAACGAGCAGTTCTTC. Translation: CASSRSGENEQFF.

This clone has at least ten counts. The J gene is TRBJ2-5, the V gene TRBV20-1, with D perhaps TRBD2 (7 bases). Per germline, CDR1 DFQATT and CDR2 SNEGSKA (reference sequence). The ends were cut back, 6 bases at V and 5 bases at J, with 16 bases in the middle. The CDR3 totals 13 residues. CDR3: CSAPNGGAETQYF. The CDR3 DNA reads TGCAGTGCCCCCAATGGGGGGGCGGAGACCCAGTACTTC.

J is TRBJ1-5 and V is TRBV20-1, with TRBD2 matching 7 bases. The DNA end is more similar to TRBJ2-3, so the J call may be wrong. CDR1 is DFQATT and CDR2 is SNEGSKA in the germline V gene (reference sequence). The CDR3 covers 15 residues. The CDR3 spells CSARDRGDSNQPQYF. For the CDR3, the DNA is TGCAGTGCTAGGGATCGGGGGGATAGCAATCAGCCCCAGTATTTT.

This clone was observed a few times. Given a much more abundant clone one base away, this may be a read error. The rearrangement links TRBV7-9 to TRBJ2-5; D remains ambiguous. Germline V lookup: CDR1 SEHNR, CDR2 FQNEAQ (reference sequence). This CDR3 contains 11 residues. This CDR3 is CTSSMEETQYF. The CDR3 DNA follows: TGTACCAGCAGCATGGAGGAGACCCAGTACTTC.

This clone has more than one count but fewer than ten. J is TRBJ1-1 and V is TRBV5-8, with D maybe TRBD1 (6 bases). The germline V gene has CDR1 SGHTS and CDR2 YDEGEE. V dropped 4 bases and J dropped 2 bases, with 12 bases sitting between them. This CDR3 is 14 amino acids long. The CDR3 reads CASSRLDRNTEAFF. CDR3 sequence (DNA): TGTGCCAGCAGCCGCCTGGACAGAAACACTGAAGCTTTCTTT.

The chain carries TRBV6-5 and TRBJ2-7, with D perhaps TRBD1 (5 bases). V was trimmed by 0 bases and J by 6 bases, leaving 9 bases between them. The length of the CDR3 is 13 residues. CDR1 is MNHEY, CDR2 SVGAGI, per germline. Here the CDR3 DNA reads TGTGCCAGCAGTTACTCGGGGCTCGGCGAGCAGTACTTC. Encoded protein: CASSYSGLGEQYF.

This clone was counted many times. The DNA of the CDR3 is TGTGCCAGCAGCTTAGGAACTCATGAGACCCAGTACTTC. Translating it yields CASSLGTHETQYF. The chain employs TRBV7-2 and TRBJ2-5, with D unresolved. CDR1 and CDR2 (germline): SGHTA, FQGNSA. The CDR3 spans 13 residues. Trimming took 1 base from V and 5 from J, leaving 8 bases between them.

This clone came up many times. The chain employs TRBV20-1 and TRBJ2-1; 14 nucleotides align to TRBD2. Trimming at V came to 3 bases and at J to 6 bases, leaving 1 base not matched to a gene. The CDR3 is 14 residues long. Germline V gene sequence: CDR1 DFQATT, CDR2 SNEGSKA (reference sequence). Here the CDR3 reads CSARGLAGANEQFF. In DNA form, the CDR3 reads TGCAGTGCTAGGGGACTAGCGGGAGCCAATGAGCAGTTCTTC.

This clone was seen ten or more times. The DNA of the CDR3 is TGTGCCAGCAGCTCAAGCGGAGGGGGTGACGAGCAGTACTTC. Protein product: CASSSSGGGDEQYF. The chain uses TRBV7-9 and TRBJ2-7; either TRBD1 or TRBD2 may supply D (6 bases each). The CDR3 spans 14 residues. V was pared by 4 bases and J by 5 bases, with 15 bases between. The V gene's germline CDR1 is SEHNR and CDR2 FQNEAQ (reference sequence).

This clone came up many times. V is TRBV7-2 and J is TRBJ2-2; 7 positions agree with TRBD2. Germline CDR1 and CDR2: SGHTA and FQGNSA. The CDR3 has 16 amino acids. J lost 4 bases, V lost 2 bases, and 7 bases had no gene match. The CDR3 region is CASSLLGGVRTGELFF. The CDR3 DNA follows: TGTGCCAGCAGCTTATTGGGGGGGGTCCGCACCGGGGAGCTGTTTTTT.

For the CDR3, the DNA is TGTGCCAGCAGTTCCCCCCCCTGGGCCACTGAAGCTTTCTTT. Translating it yields CASSSPPWATEAFF. The V and J genes are TRBV6-2 or TRBV6-3 and TRBJ1-1; no clear D gene. The germline CDR1 and CDR2 sequences are MNHEY and SVGEGT. The V end lost 4 bases, the J end lost 4 bases, and 13 bases lay between the germline ends. The CDR3 is 14 amino acids.

Of note for this clone: As the CDR3 is not closed by the conserved phenylalanine or tryptophan, this likely results from a read error. V usage is TRBV5-1 and J usage is TRBJ2-5; D is unclear. Germline assignment: CDR1 SGHRS and CDR2 YFSETQ. V was trimmed by 3 bases and J by 2 bases, leaving 11 bases between them. The CDR3 covers 14 residues. The CDR3 sequence is CASSYAREQETQYL. Here the CDR3 DNA reads TGCGCCAGCAGCTATGCAAGGGAACAAGAGACCCAGTACTTG.

This chain uses TRBV19 with TRBJ2-6; a weak D match, TRBD2 (6 bases). The V end was cut by 11 bases, the J end by 3 bases, with 14 bases between. Germline V gene sequence: CDR1 LNHDA, CDR2 SQIVND (reference sequence). The CDR3 runs 14 residues. CDR3 in DNA: TGTGCCGATAAGGGAGGTCATGGGGCCAACGTCCTGACTTTC. Amino acid sequence: CADKGGHGANVLTF.